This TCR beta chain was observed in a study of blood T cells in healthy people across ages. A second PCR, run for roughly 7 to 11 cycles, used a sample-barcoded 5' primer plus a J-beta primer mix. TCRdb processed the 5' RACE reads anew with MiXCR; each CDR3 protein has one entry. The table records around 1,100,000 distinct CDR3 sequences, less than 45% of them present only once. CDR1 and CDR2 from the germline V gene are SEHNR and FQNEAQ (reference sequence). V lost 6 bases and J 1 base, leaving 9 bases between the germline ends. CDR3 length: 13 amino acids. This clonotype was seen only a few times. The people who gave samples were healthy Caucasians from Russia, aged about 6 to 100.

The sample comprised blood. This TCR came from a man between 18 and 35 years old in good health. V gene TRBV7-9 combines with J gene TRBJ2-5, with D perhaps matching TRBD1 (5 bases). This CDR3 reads CASRHDSQETQYF. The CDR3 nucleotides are TGTGCCAGCAGACACGACAGCCAAGAGACCCAGTACTTC.